These 17 T cell receptor beta chains originate from one sample sequenced in a study of glioma-infiltrating T cells. Amplification of TCR alpha and beta CDR3 regions from RNA used iRepertoire nested multiplex PCR. TCRdb ran MiXCR on the multiplex PCR reads and lists one entry per CDR3 protein. The sample consists of a few hundred thousand distinct CDR3 sequences, around 38% of them appearing once. The specimen sequenced was glioma tissue, nonneoplastic brain tissue, or PBMCs (not recorded which). These receptors were obtained from a human donor with low-grade glioma or glioblastoma, undergoing nonglioma brain surgery, or in good health (not recorded which).

V usage is TRBV7-2 and J usage is TRBJ2-7; D gene unclear. The CDR3 covers 14 residues. Trimming took 8 bases from V and 2 from J, leaving 16 bases between them. Germline CDR1 reads SGHTA; CDR2 reads FQGNSA. For the CDR3, the DNA is TGTGCCAGCGGCCCAGCCAGGAATACCTACGAGCAGTACTTC. Protein: CASGPARNTYEQYF.

J is TRBJ2-1 and V is TRBV3-1; D is uncertain. Germline CDR1 is LGHDT and CDR2 is YNNKEL (reference sequence). The ends were cut back, 6 bases at V and 5 bases at J, with 8 bases in the middle. This CDR3 region has 12 residues. CDR3 region: CASSLTNNEQFF. In nucleotides, the CDR3 is TGTGCCAGCAGTCTCACTAACAATGAGCAGTTCTTC.

This clonotype was seen only a few times. The genes are TRBV28 and TRBJ2-5, with a weak D call TRBD2 (6 bases). Per germline, CDR1 MDHEN and CDR2 SYDVKM. The ends were cut back, 7 bases at V and 5 bases at J, with 26 bases in the middle. The CDR3 loop spans 17 amino acids. CDR3 sequence reads: CASNSAGSLGETETQYF. The DNA of the CDR3 is TGTGCCAGCAATTCCGCCGGGAGCCTGGGGGAAACGGAGACCCAGTACTTC.

For this clonotype: It may be a read error: a sequence one base away is much more abundant. The chain is built from TRBV6-6 and TRBJ2-7; perhaps TRBD1 as D (5 bases). CDR1 is MNHNY and CDR2 is SVGAGI in the germline V gene (reference sequence). The CDR3 extends over 18 amino acids. Trimming removed 6 bases at V and 4 bases at J, with 28 bases between. CDR3 sequence (DNA): TGTGCCAGCAGACAAACTCAATGGACAAGCAGCCTTTATTACGAGCAGTACTTC. As protein: CASRQTQWTSSLYYEQYF.

This clonotype was picked up a small number of times. The chain's CDR3 is CATGEVYNEQFF. For the CDR3, the DNA is TGTGCCACCGGAGAGGTCTACAATGAGCAGTTCTTC. This chain uses TRBV25-1 with TRBJ2-1; D uncertain. This CDR3 region has 12 residues. The germline gives CDR1 MGHDK, CDR2 SYGVNS. V lost 10 bases to trimming and J lost 3 bases, with 10 bases between them. The whole variable domain, remainder taken from reference TRBV25-1 and TRBJ2-1, is EADIYQTPRYLVIGTGKKITLECSQTMGHDKMYWYQQDPGMELHLIHYSYGVNSTEKGDLSSESTVSRIRTEHFPLTLESARPSHTSQYLCATGEVYNEQFFGPGTRLTVL.

The genes are TRBV12-3 or TRBV12-4 and TRBJ2-3, with D perhaps TRBD2 (6 bases). The CDR3 length is 10 residues. The ends were cut back, 6 bases at V and 9 bases at J, with 7 bases in the middle. The CDR3 sequence is CASRGGTQYF. In DNA, the CDR3 is TGTGCCAGCAGGGGGGGAACGCAGTATTTT.

This clonotype was counted a few times. V usage is TRBV6-2 or TRBV6-3 and J usage is TRBJ2-1, with D possibly being TRBD1 or TRBD2 (5 bases each). Trimming left V 0 bases short and J 9 bases short, with 15 bases between. The CDR3 consists of 15 residues. The germline V gene encodes CDR1 MNHEY and CDR2 SVGEGT. The CDR3 region has the DNA TGTGCCAGCAGTTACTCGGACCTGGGGGTTGGTGAGCAGTTCTTC. The encoded protein is CASSYSDLGVGEQFF.

This clonotype was counted at least ten times. This sequence joins TRBV6-1 and TRBJ1-2; 7 nucleotides match TRBD1. Germline values: CDR1 MNHNS, CDR2 SASEGT. Unmatched junction bases numbered 4, after V lost 5 bases and J lost 7 bases. The CDR3 covers 12 residues. DNA for the CDR3: TGTGCCAGCAGTCGGACAGGCGGTGGCTACACCTTC. It translates to CASSRTGGGYTF.

The CDR3 DNA follows: TGCGCCAGCAGCCAACCTATAGGGACTTTCTCTGAAGCTTTCTTT. This gives the protein CASSQPIGTFSEAFF. The V call is TRBV4-1, the J call TRBJ1-1, with a possible D match to TRBD1 (5 bases). With 2 bases removed from V and 6 bases from J, the gap between germline ends came to 16 bases. The CDR3 has 15 amino acids. Germline V gene sequence: CDR1 MGHRA, CDR2 YSYEKL.

On this clonotype: A much larger clone sits a single nucleotide away, making a read error possible. The chain couples TRBV28 to TRBJ2-7; unclear D gene. The germline CDR1 and CDR2 sequences are MDHEN and SYDVKM. The V end lost 8 bases, the J end lost 0 bases, and 14 bases lay between the germline ends. This CDR3 region has 14 residues. The CDR3 DNA reads TGTGCCAGCCTCAGGATCCCCCCCTCCTACGAGCAGTACTTC. It yields the protein CASLRIPPSYEQYF.

Comments on this clonotype: Given a much more abundant clone one base away, this may be a read error. The chain links TRBV7-2 to TRBJ1-1; D ambiguous. Trimming left V 0 bases short and J 1 base short, with 3 bases between. Germline V gene data show CDR1 as SGHTA and CDR2 as FQGNSA. This CDR3 has 13 amino acids. The DNA of the CDR3 is TGTGCCAGCAGCTTAGCGAAGAACACTGAAGCTTTCTTT. This gives the protein CASSLAKNTEAFF.

The chain links TRBV7-9 to TRBJ2-3; D unresolved. In germline, CDR1 is SEHNR, CDR2 FQNEAQ (reference sequence). Deletions cut 0 bases from V and 4 bases from J, with 5 bases between. The CDR3 extends over 13 amino acids. The CDR3 protein is CASSLALSDTQYF. The CDR3 coding sequence is TGTGCCAGCAGCTTAGCTTTATCAGATACGCAGTATTTT.

This clonotype was detected ten times or more. The genes are TRBV15 and TRBJ2-1; the match to TRBD2 covers 12 bases. Unmatched junction bases numbered 6, after V lost 2 bases and J lost 4 bases. The germline gives CDR1 LNHNV, CDR2 YYDKDF (reference sequence). This CDR3 has 17 amino acids. The CDR3 sequence: CATSRNDGLAGYNEQFF. The DNA of the CDR3 is TGTGCCACCAGCAGAAACGACGGACTAGCGGGATACAATGAGCAGTTCTTC.

This clonotype was observed a handful of times. The J gene is TRBJ1-2, the V gene TRBV28, with unresolved D. V shed 2 bases and J shed 0 bases, with 7 bases lying between them. This CDR3 has 14 amino acids. From germline, CDR1 is MDHEN and CDR2 SYDVKM. The CDR3 region has the DNA TGTGCCAGCAGTTTAGACACACCTAACTATGGCTACACCTTC. It encodes CASSLDTPNYGYTF.

In this sample, this clonotype turned up a few times. V and J are TRBV20-1 and TRBJ2-5; 10 bases fit TRBD1. This CDR3 spans 14 amino acids. V was clipped by 5 bases and J by 5 bases; unmatched bases: 8. Germline V gene data show CDR1 as DFQATT and CDR2 as SNEGSKA (reference sequence). Here the CDR3 DNA reads TGCAGTGCTCCAGACAGGGGGCGACGGGAGACCCAGTACTTC. As protein: CSAPDRGRRETQYF.

This clonotype has a handful of counts. CDR3 region: CSAIRPGLGGTDTQYF. The CDR3 DNA is TGCAGTGCTATCCGACCGGGACTAGGAGGCACAGATACGCAGTATTTT. The chain links TRBV20-1 to TRBJ2-3; TRBD2 agrees at 8 bases. Germline V gene lookup returns CDR1 DFQATT and CDR2 SNEGSKA (reference sequence). V dropped 4 bases and J dropped 1; count of bases not matched to a gene: 10. The CDR3 sequence is 16 residues long.

The V gene is TRBV7-8, the J gene TRBJ2-5; possible D gene TRBD2, 5 bases. Trimming stripped 8 bases from V and 5 bases from J, with 15 bases between. The germline gives CDR1 SGHVS, CDR2 FQNEAQ. There are 13 residues in the CDR3. This CDR3 reads CASQSSGDETQYF. Here the CDR3 DNA reads TGTGCCAGCCAGAGCAGCGGAGACGAGACCCAGTACTTC.